The T cell receptor beta chain under discussion was sequenced for a study of cytomegalovirus exposure and HLA in healthy donors. Study information: Findings of an earlier analysis included around 100 million unique TCR beta sequences from 180 million or so T cells.

A multiplex PCR was run with 60 Vbeta primers and 13 Jbeta primers. Sequencing was performed with immunoSEQ multiplex PCR; in TCRdb, only in-frame clones are kept and a portion is missing. The data hold some 120,000 clones, with around 10% observed a single time. This clone was counted between two and nine times. Antigen specificity is unknown. Trimming shortened V by 9 bases and J by 3 bases, and 11 bases separated the two germline ends. The germline gives CDR1 SEHNR, CDR2 FQNEAQ (reference sequence). The CDR3 extends over 12 amino acids. Notes on the study in general: TCR beta V- and J-gene trimming, according to a later analysis, was linked to a missense DCLRE1C variant. A later analysis found most CMV-associated TCR beta chains apparently HLA-restricted. Reports showed the classifier diagnosing cytomegalovirus status with high specificity and sensitivity.

The sequencing input was PBMCs. The sequence was collected from a man aged 30 to 39 in good health and CMV-seronegative. V usage is TRBV7-9 and J usage is TRBJ1-2; a weak D match, TRBD1 (5 bases). CDR3 bases: TGTGCCAGTTCCACGGGGGACTATGGCTACACCTTC. Its translation: CASSTGDYGYTF.